This T cell receptor (beta chain) emerged from a study of blood T cell repertoires in COVID-19. Here immunoSEQ multiplex PCR was the method, and the copy in TCRdb shows in-frame clones only, minus some. Of roughly 100,000 clones listed, about four fifths were seen once; the top ten hold approximately 15%. This CDR3 comprises 13 residues. CDR1 is MNHEY, CDR2 SMNVEV, per germline (reference sequence). V was trimmed by 5 bases and J by 1 base, leaving 8 bases between them. The clonotype comes from a woman older than 75 with acute or convalescent COVID-19. Material for sequencing was peripheral blood. The V and J genes are TRBV27 and TRBJ2-5; the D gene is possibly TRBD1 (6 bases). The DNA of the CDR3 is TGTGCCAGCAGTACGACAGGCCAAGAGACCCAGTACTTC. It is translated as CASSTTGQETQYF.